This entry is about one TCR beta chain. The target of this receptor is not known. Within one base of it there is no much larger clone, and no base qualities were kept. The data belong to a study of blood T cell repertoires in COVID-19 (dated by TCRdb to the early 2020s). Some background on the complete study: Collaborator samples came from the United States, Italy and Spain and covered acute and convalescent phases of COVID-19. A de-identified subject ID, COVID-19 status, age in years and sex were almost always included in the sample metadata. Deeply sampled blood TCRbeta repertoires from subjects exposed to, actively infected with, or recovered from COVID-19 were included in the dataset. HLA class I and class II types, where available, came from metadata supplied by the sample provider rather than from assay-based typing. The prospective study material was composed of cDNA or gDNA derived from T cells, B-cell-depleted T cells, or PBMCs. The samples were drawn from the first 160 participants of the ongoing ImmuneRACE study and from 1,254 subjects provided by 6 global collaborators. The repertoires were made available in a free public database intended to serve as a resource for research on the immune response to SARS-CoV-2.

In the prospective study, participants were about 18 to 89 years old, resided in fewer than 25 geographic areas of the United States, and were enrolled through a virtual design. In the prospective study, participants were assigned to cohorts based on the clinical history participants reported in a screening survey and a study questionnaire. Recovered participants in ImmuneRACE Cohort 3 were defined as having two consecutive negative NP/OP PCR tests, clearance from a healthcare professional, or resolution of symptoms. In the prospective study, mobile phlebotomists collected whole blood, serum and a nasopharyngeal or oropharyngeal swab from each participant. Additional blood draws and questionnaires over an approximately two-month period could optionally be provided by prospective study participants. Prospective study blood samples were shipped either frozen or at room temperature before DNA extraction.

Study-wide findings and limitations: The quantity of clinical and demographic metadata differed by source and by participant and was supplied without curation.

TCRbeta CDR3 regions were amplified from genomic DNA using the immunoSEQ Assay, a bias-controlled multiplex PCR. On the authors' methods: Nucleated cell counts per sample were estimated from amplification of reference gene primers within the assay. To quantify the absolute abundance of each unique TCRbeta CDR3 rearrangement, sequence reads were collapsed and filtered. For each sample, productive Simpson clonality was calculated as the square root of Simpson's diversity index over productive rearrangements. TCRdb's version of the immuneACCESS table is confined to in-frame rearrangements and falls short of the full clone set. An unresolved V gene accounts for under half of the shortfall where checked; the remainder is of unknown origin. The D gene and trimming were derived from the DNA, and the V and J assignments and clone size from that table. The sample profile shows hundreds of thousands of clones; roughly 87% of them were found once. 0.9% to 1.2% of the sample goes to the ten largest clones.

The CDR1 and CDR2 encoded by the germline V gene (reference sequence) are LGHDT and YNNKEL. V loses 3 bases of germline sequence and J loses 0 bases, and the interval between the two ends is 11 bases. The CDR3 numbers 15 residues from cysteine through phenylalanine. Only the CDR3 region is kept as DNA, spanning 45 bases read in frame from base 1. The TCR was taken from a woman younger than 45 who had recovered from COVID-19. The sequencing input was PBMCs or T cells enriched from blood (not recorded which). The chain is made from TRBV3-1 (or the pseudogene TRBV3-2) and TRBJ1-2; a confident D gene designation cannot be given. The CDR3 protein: CASSHPGSANYGYTF. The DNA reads TGTGCCAGCAGCCACCCGGGGTCAGCTAACTATGGCTACACCTTC.